Below are 27 T cell receptor beta chains sequenced from a single sample in a study of blood T cell repertoires in COVID-19. Sequenced by immunoSEQ multiplex PCR; TCRdb stores in-frame clones only, minus some. The sample holds fewer than 150,000 clones, roughly 90% seen once. Sequencing was done on a sample of peripheral blood. These receptors all come from a man aged 50 to 60 with active or convalescent COVID-19.

This clone was observed a handful of times. V and J are TRBV27 and TRBJ1-6; 8 nucleotides agree with TRBD1. V shed 6 bases, J shed 9 bases, and the junction held 4 bases outside the gene matches. Looked up from germline, CDR1 is MNHEY and CDR2 is SMNVEV (reference sequence). This CDR3 region has 13 residues. Written as DNA, the CDR3 is TGTGCCAGCAGGGGGACAGGTCTTTCACCCCTCCACTTT. This codes for CASRGTGLSPLHF.

The chain combines TRBV5-1 with TRBJ2-3, with TRBD2 matching 9 bases. The CDR3 totals 16 residues. CDR1 and CDR2 (germline): SGHRS, YFSETQ. Trimming took 0 bases from V and 5 from J; bases not matched to a gene: 7. The CDR3 region has the DNA TGCGCCAGCAGCTTGGAAAGCGGGAGGCGGGGAGATACGCAGTATTTT. Translated: CASSLESGRRGDTQYF. Variable domain in full (rest from reference TRBV5-1 and TRBJ2-3): KAGVTQTPRYLIKTRGQQVTLSCSPISGHRSVSWYQQTPGQGLQFLFEYFSETQRNKGNFPGRFSGRQFSNSRSEMNVSTLELGDSALYLCASSLESGRRGDTQYFGPGTRLTVL.

The J gene is TRBJ1-1, the V gene TRBV3-1 (or the pseudogene TRBV3-2); 8 bases align to TRBD1. CDR1 and CDR2 from the germline V gene are LGHDT and YNNKEL (reference sequence). There are 14 residues in the CDR3. The V and J ends lost 5 bases and 3 bases, in that order; junction bases with no gene match: 5. DNA for the CDR3: TGTGCCAGCAGCTACGGACAGGGCTACACTGAAGCTTTCTTT. Residues: CASSYGQGYTEAFF.

This chain joins TRBV2 and TRBJ2-1; the D gene is possibly TRBD2 (5 bases). Between the trimmed V and J ends, which lost 8 bases and 5 bases, there was a span of 13 bases. CDR1 and CDR2 (germline): SNHLY, FYNNEI. The CDR3 spans 13 residues. The CDR3, as DNA: TGTGCCAGCGGACTGAGACTAAACAATGAGCAGTTCTTC. This gives the protein CASGLRLNNEQFF.

The V call is TRBV30, the J call TRBJ2-2; 7 nucleotides align to TRBD1. Germline V gene data show CDR1 as GTSNPN and CDR2 as SVGIG (reference sequence). The CDR3 loop spans 14 amino acids. V lost 7 bases and J lost 3; bases outside the gene matches: 8. DNA of the CDR3: TGTGCCTCTCGGACAGGATCCGACACCGGGGAGCTGTTTTTT. This codes for CASRTGSDTGELFF.

The chain links TRBV5-6 to TRBJ1-3; 9 bases agree with TRBD1. J was trimmed by 5 bases and V by 2 bases; bases with no gene match: 11. Germline assignment: CDR1 SGHDT and CDR2 YYEEEE. The CDR3 is 17 residues long. CDR3 residues: CASSFSGTGKSRNTIYF. Written as DNA, the CDR3 is TGTGCCAGCAGCTTTAGTGGGACAGGGAAAAGTAGAAACACCATATATTTT.

The J gene is TRBJ1-4, the V gene TRBV5-1; D is perhaps TRBD1 (5 bases). Trimming shortened V by 0 bases and J by 4 bases, and 10 bases separated the two germline ends. The CDR3 covers 15 residues. The germline gives CDR1 SGHRS, CDR2 YFSETQ. In DNA, the CDR3 is TGCGCCAGCAGCTTGGTACCGGGGGGTAATGAAAAACTGTTTTTT. It codes for CASSLVPGGNEKLFF.

The CDR3 nucleotides are TGTGCCAGCAGTGAAGTGACAGATGAAGCTTTCTTT. This gives the protein CASSEVTDEAFF. The chain links TRBV25-1 to TRBJ1-1; tentative D call: TRBD1 (5 bases). Germline CDR1 reads MGHDK; CDR2 reads SYGVNS. The CDR3 is made up of 12 amino acids. V was pared by 2 bases and J by 7 bases, with 8 bases between. Complete variable domain (other parts from reference TRBV25-1 and TRBJ1-1): EADIYQTPRYLVIGTGKKITLECSQTMGHDKMYWYQQDPGMELHLIHYSYGVNSTEKGDLSSESTVSRIRTEHFPLTLESARPSHTSQYLCASSEVTDEAFFGQGTRLTVV.

DNA of the CDR3: TGCGCCAGCAGCCCCCTAGCGGGAGCAGATACGCAGTATTTT. Amino acid sequence: CASSPLAGADTQYF. V and J are TRBV5-1 and TRBJ2-3, with 10 nucleotides matching TRBD2. Germline-derived CDR1 and CDR2 are SGHRS and YFSETQ. The CDR3 totals 14 residues. V trimming: 4 bases; J trimming: 4 bases; junction bases outside the gene matches: 3.

This clone was counted a single time. The V call is TRBV20-1, the J call TRBJ1-2; 7 bases map to TRBD1. This CDR3 contains 15 residues. The V segment lost 3 bases and the J segment 0 bases; nucleotides outside the gene matches: 7. Germline assignment: CDR1 DFQATT and CDR2 SNEGSKA (reference sequence). The CDR3 is CSASEQGHSNYGYTF. CDR3 in DNA: TGCAGTGCTAGTGAACAGGGGCATTCTAACTATGGCTACACCTTC.

This clone was observed a single time. The rearrangement links TRBV5-1 to TRBJ2-1; D perhaps matches TRBD1 (6 bases). CDR3 length equals 15 residues. The germline V gene has CDR1 SGHRS and CDR2 YFSETQ. V lost 4 bases, J lost 7 bases, and 18 bases lay in between. The CDR3 region has the DNA TGCGCCAGCAGCCCAGGGGCTCGGTCCCCGAATGAGCAGTTCTTC. Encoded protein: CASSPGARSPNEQFF. Together with reference TRBV5-1 and TRBJ2-1, the CDR3 gives the full variable domain: KAGVTQTPRYLIKTRGQQVTLSCSPISGHRSVSWYQQTPGQGLQFLFEYFSETQRNKGNFPGRFSGRQFSNSRSEMNVSTLELGDSALYLCASSPGARSPNEQFFGPGTRLTVL.

This clone was seen once. The chain combines TRBV7-9 with TRBJ2-1; the match to TRBD1 covers 12 bases. From germline, CDR1 is SEHNR and CDR2 FQNEAQ (reference sequence). This CDR3 contains 16 residues. V trimming: 6 bases; J trimming: 7 bases; junction bases outside the gene matches: 10. DNA for the CDR3: TGTGCCAGCAGTTCGTGGGACAGGGGGCTTGTGAATGAGCAGTTCTTC. Amino acid sequence: CASSSWDRGLVNEQFF.

V is TRBV11-1 and J is TRBJ2-6; D remains ambiguous. The CDR3 consists of 14 residues. CDR1 is SGHAT and CDR2 is FQDESV in the germline V gene (reference sequence). Deletions cut 2 bases from V and 1 base from J, with 3 bases between. The CDR3 DNA reads as TGTGCCAGCAGCTTAACTTCTGGGGCCAACGTCCTGACTTTC. This encodes CASSLTSGANVLTF. Based on the CDR3 plus reference TRBV11-1 and TRBJ2-6, the full variable domain is EAEVAQSPRYKITEKSQAVAFWCDPISGHATLYWYRQILGQGPELLVQFQDESVVDDSQLPKDRFSAERLKGVDSTLKIQPAELGDSAMYLCASSLTSGANVLTFGAGSRLTVL.

CDR3 in DNA: TGTGCCAGCAGTTACTCGACAGGGCAGACAGATACGCAGTATTTT. This sequence encodes CASSYSTGQTDTQYF. The chain combines TRBV6-2 or TRBV6-3 with TRBJ2-3; 7 nucleotides agree with TRBD1. The CDR3 is made up of 15 amino acids. V dropped 0 bases and J dropped 3; count of bases not matched to a gene: 3. The germline V gene has CDR1 MNHEY and CDR2 SVGEGT.

This chain links TRBV5-6 with TRBJ2-7; tentatively, D is TRBD1 (5 bases). This CDR3 has 12 amino acids. Germline V lookup: CDR1 SGHDT, CDR2 YYEEEE. The ends were cut back, 6 bases at V and 6 bases at J, with 13 bases in the middle. CDR3 nucleotides: TGTGCCAGCAATGAGGCAGGGTCCGAGCAGTACTTC. The encoded protein is CASNEAGSEQYF.

The chain couples TRBV19 to TRBJ2-1; 8 bases line up with TRBD2. This CDR3 spans 14 amino acids. V dropped 7 bases and J dropped 9; count of bases not matched to a gene: 11. Germline V gene sequence: CDR1 LNHDA, CDR2 SQIVND (reference sequence). As DNA, the CDR3 is TGTGCCAGTATAGCGGGACTCCCGGGTGGTGAGCAGTTCTTC. This gives the protein CASIAGLPGGEQFF.

The rearrangement uses TRBV6-2 or TRBV6-3 and TRBJ1-1; D gene uncertain. CDR3 length: 13 amino acids. V gave up 2 bases and J gave up 0 bases, with 4 bases separating them. Germline values: CDR1 MNHEY, CDR2 SVGEGT. The CDR3 coding sequence is TGTGCCAGCAGTTACGCGATGAACACTGAAGCTTTCTTT. As protein: CASSYAMNTEAFF.

The chain recombines TRBV7-2 with TRBJ1-3; no definite D call. CDR1 and CDR2 from the germline V gene are SGHTA and FQGNSA. This CDR3 has 13 amino acids. Trimming removed 3 bases from V and 8 bases from J, with 11 bases in between. In DNA, the CDR3 is TGTGCCAGCAGCTTCGGACTGGCGGACACCATATATTTT. The encoded protein is CASSFGLADTIYF.

The chain combines TRBV7-9 with TRBJ1-5; no clear D gene. This CDR3 has 16 amino acids. Germline lookup yields CDR1 SEHNR and CDR2 FQNEAQ (reference sequence). Trimming removed 4 bases at V and 2 bases at J, with 15 bases between. CDR3 protein: CASSSSREGRNQPQHF. In nucleotides, the CDR3 is TGTGCCAGCAGCTCCTCCCGGGAGGGTCGCAATCAGCCCCAGCATTTT.

The J gene is TRBJ2-7, the V gene TRBV28; TRBD1 aligns across 10 bases. Germline assignment: CDR1 MDHEN and CDR2 SYDVKM. There are 18 residues in the CDR3. After removal of 0 bases from V and 4 bases from J, the junction contained 12 bases not matched to a gene. CDR3 protein: CASSLWYRGQGDGYEQYF. The CDR3 nucleotides are TGTGCCAGCAGTTTATGGTATAGAGGACAGGGGGACGGATACGAGCAGTACTTC.

The rearrangement joins TRBV6-2 or TRBV6-3 to TRBJ1-5; 8 positions agree with TRBD1. V dropped 0 bases and J dropped 5; count of bases not matched to a gene: 6. This CDR3 is built from 16 residues. Germline loops: CDR1 MNHEY, CDR2 SVGEGT. CDR3 DNA sequence: TGTGCCAGCAGTTACTCCCCCAGGGGGCGCCATCAGCCCCAGCATTTT. Residues: CASSYSPRGRHQPQHF.

The chain uses TRBV24-1 and TRBJ1-5; TRBD1 agrees at 7 bases. The CDR3 has 14 residues. The V and J ends lost 8 bases and 2 bases, in that order; junction bases with no gene match: 5. Germline CDR1 is KGHDR and CDR2 is SFDVKD. The CDR3 loop reads CATKSGTGNQPQHF. As DNA, the CDR3 is TGTGCCACCAAATCCGGGACAGGCAATCAGCCCCAGCATTTT.

The chain carries TRBV28 and TRBJ1-1; 7 bases agree with TRBD1. The CDR3 consists of 15 residues. Germline V lookup: CDR1 MDHEN, CDR2 SYDVKM. V shed 6 bases, J shed 5 bases, and the junction held 12 bases outside the gene matches. CDR3 residues: CASRRRDSPGTEAFF. CDR3 nucleotide sequence: TGTGCCAGCAGACGTAGGGACAGCCCGGGGACTGAAGCTTTCTTT.

The V call is TRBV29-1, the J call TRBJ2-7, with D maybe TRBD2 (5 bases). The CDR3 totals 13 residues. CDR1 and CDR2 from the germline V gene are SQVTM and ANQGSEA. Trimming took 6 bases from V and 0 from J, leaving 12 bases between them. The CDR3 sequence is CSVLNRGSYEQYF. Written as DNA, the CDR3 is TGCAGCGTCCTAAACCGGGGCTCCTACGAGCAGTACTTC.

The genes are TRBV20-1 and TRBJ1-2; D gene uncertain. The CDR3 spans 13 residues. The V gene's germline CDR1 is DFQATT and CDR2 SNEGSKA (reference sequence). V lost 3 bases, J lost 5 bases, and 13 bases lay in between. In nucleotides, the CDR3 is TGCAGTGCTAGTGATTGGACTCAATATGGCTACACCTTC. Protein: CSASDWTQYGYTF.

The chain recombines TRBV6-5 with TRBJ1-2, with 11 bases fitting TRBD1. CDR3 length: 16 amino acids. The germline V gene has CDR1 MNHEY and CDR2 SVGAGI. J lost 7 bases, V lost 0 bases, and 7 bases had no gene match. The CDR3 DNA reads TGTGCCAGCAGTTACTCGAGGGACAGGGGGATTGGTGGCTACACCTTC. The encoded protein is CASSYSRDRGIGGYTF.

The J gene is TRBJ2-7, the V gene TRBV5-4; D is perhaps TRBD1 (5 bases). The CDR3 consists of 17 residues. CDR1 is SGHNT, CDR2 YYREEE, per germline (reference sequence). Trimming took off 5 bases at V and 4 bases at J, with 25 bases between the two ends. The CDR3 loop reads CASRHDGPGLSHYEQYF. CDR3 DNA: TGTGCCAGCAGACATGATGGACCAGGGCTATCCCATTACGAGCAGTACTTC.